Listed below are T cell receptor beta chains from one sample, sequenced in a study of blood T cell repertoires in COVID-19. The method was immunoSEQ multiplex PCR; TCRdb's version includes in-frame clones alone and lacks a portion of them. Of some 250,000 clones listed, roughly 85% are singletons. Sequenced material: peripheral blood. The source is a woman aged 18-35 years with acute or convalescent COVID-19. CDR3s include the opening cysteine and the closing phenylalanine or tryptophan. D genes are given only for firm matches. Clone size is stated in some rows and not others, as once, few, many or a class when expanded.

D gene	V gene	J gene	clone size	CDR3 DNA	CDR3 protein
TRBD2	TRBV24-1	TRBJ2-7	NA	TGTGCCACCAGTGCGGCTAGCGGGTTCTACGAGCAGTACTTC	CATSAASGFYEQYF
TRBD1	TRBV6-6	TRBJ1-1	few	TGTGCCAGCAGTACGGGCAGGGGGGCCCCGAACACTGAAGCTTTCTTT	CASSTGRGAPNTEAFF
NA	TRBV6-5	TRBJ1-6	NA	TGTGCCAGCAGTTACACAGCGGGGGCGAGTAATTCACCCCTCCACTTT	CASSYTAGASNSPLHF
TRBD1	TRBV7-2	TRBJ2-5	NA	TGTGCCAGCAGCTTAGCGACAGGGTCCGGCGAGACCCAGTACTTC	CASSLATGSGETQYF
NA	TRBV6-6	TRBJ1-5	few	TGTGCCAGCAGTTACTCGTCCAGGGTAGGATCTCAGCCCCAGCATTTT	CASSYSSRVGSQPQHF
TRBD1	TRBV7-7	TRBJ2-6	NA	TGTGCTAGCAGGGTTACAGGGGCACCCTCGTCTGGGGCCAACGTCCTGACTTTC	CASRVTGAPSSGANVLTF
TRBD1	TRBV25-1	TRBJ2-7	NA	TGTGCCAGCAGTGAACCGGGACAGGGTAGGCACGAGCAGTACTTC	CASSEPGQGRHEQYF
NA	TRBV27	TRBJ1-1	NA	TGTGCCAGCAGTATCTCAGGGGATAGGACTGAAGCTTTCTTT	CASSISGDRTEAFF
NA	TRBV9	TRBJ2-7	once	TGTGCCAGCAGCGTTGGCGGGGTGGACGAGCAGTACTTC	CASSVGGVDEQYF
TRBD1	TRBV19	TRBJ2-1	NA	TGTGCCAGTAGCTTAGACAGGGGGCTCTTTGATGAGCAGTTCTTC	CASSLDRGLFDEQFF
TRBD1	TRBV27	TRBJ1-2	NA	TGTGCCAGCAGTGTTCTAGGACAGGGCTATGGCTACACCTTC	CASSVLGQGYGYTF
NA	TRBV6-5	TRBJ2-7	NA	TGTGCCAGCAGTTATTTTGGGAGCCTGCTCTCCTACACTTTGTACTTC	CASSYFGSLLSYTLYF
TRBD2	TRBV7-9	TRBJ2-3	NA	TGTGCCGGTGGACTAGCGGGAGTGGGAGATACGCAGTATTTT	CAGGLAGVGDTQYF
TRBD2	TRBV20-1	TRBJ2-3	NA	TGCAGTGCTAGTAGTGGGTTAGCGGGACTATTAGTTGGTACAGATACGCAGTATTTT	CSASSGLAGLLVGTDTQYF
NA	TRBV4-3	TRBJ1-1	NA	TGCGCCAGCAGCCAAGAGGCTGGACAGACTGAAGCTTTCTTT	CASSQEAGQTEAFF
NA	TRBV7-2	TRBJ2-1	NA	TGTGCCAGCAGCCTTCGACTAGTTTACAATGAGCAGTTCTTC	CASSLRLVYNEQFF
NA	TRBV19	TRBJ2-2	NA	TGTGCCAGTAGTATAGGGACAGGGTTTGGTAGCGGGAGTACCGGGGAGCTGTTTTTT	CASSIGTGFGSGSTGELFF
NA	TRBV4-3	TRBJ2-5	NA	TGCGCCAGCAGCCAGGAGGACGGGAGCCAAGAGACCCAGTACTTC	CASSQEDGSQETQYF
NA	TRBV4-2	TRBJ1-5	NA	TGTGCCAGCAGCCAAACAAGCAATCAGCCCCAGCATTTT	CASSQTSNQPQHF
TRBD1	TRBV27	TRBJ2-1	once	TGTGCCAGCAGTCCGCTACAGGGGTCGGATGAGCAGTTCTTC	CASSPLQGSDEQFF
NA	TRBV12-3/TRBV12-4	TRBJ1-1	NA	TGTGCCAGCAGCTCCGTCTCGAGAGGTGAAGCTTTCTTT	CASSSVSRGEAFF
TRBD2	TRBV19	TRBJ2-2	NA	TGTGCCAGTAGTACCTGGCCCCTAGCGGGGAACACCGGGGAGCTGTTTTTT	CASSTWPLAGNTGELFF
NA	TRBV7-2	TRBJ1-2	NA	TGTGCCAGCAGCTTAAGGGAGAACTATGGCTACACCTTC	CASSLRENYGYTF
TRBD1	TRBV6-5	TRBJ1-5	NA	TGTGCCAGCAGACCACCAGGGGGTAGCAATCAGCCCCAGCATTTT	CASRPPGGSNQPQHF
TRBD2	TRBV3-1/TRBV3-2	TRBJ2-7	medium-sized	TGTGCCAGCAGCCAGGGAAGGCTGGTGGCGGGAGAATCCTACGAGCAGTACTTC	CASSQGRLVAGESYEQYF
NA	TRBV20-1	TRBJ2-7	once	TGCAGTGCTAGTGGCAGGCCCTTGAGCTCCTACGAGCAGTACTTC	CSASGRPLSSYEQYF
NA	TRBV15	TRBJ2-3	NA	TGTGCCACCAGCAGAGGGAACCGACTCTCTGATACGCAGTATTTT	CATSRGNRLSDTQYF
NA	TRBV11-2	TRBJ1-5	NA	TGTGCCAGCAGCTTAGGGGACACTACGAATCAGCCCCAGCATTTT	CASSLGDTTNQPQHF
TRBD1	TRBV4-2	TRBJ2-7	NA	TGTGCCAGCAGCCAAGATCGGACAGGAGCTTTCTACGAGCAGTACTTC	CASSQDRTGAFYEQYF
NA	TRBV20-1	TRBJ2-1	once	TGCAGTGCTAGTCGTACTAGCCAGGGATACAATGAGCAGTTCTTC	CSASRTSQGYNEQFF
TRBD1	TRBV30	TRBJ1-3	few	TGTGCCGGGAGGAAGGGGGCGGGAAACACCATATATTTT	CAGRKGAGNTIYF
NA	TRBV13	TRBJ1-2	NA	TGTGCCAGCAGTGGCCGTCGATATGGCTACACCTTC	CASSGRRYGYTF
NA	TRBV7-8	TRBJ2-7	NA	TGTGCCAGCAGCTTAGTTAACAGCTACGAGCAGTACTTC	CASSLVNSYEQYF
TRBD2	TRBV15	TRBJ2-5	once	TGTGCCACCAGCAGAGATCGCGGGGAGGGGGAGACCCAGTACTTC	CATSRDRGEGETQYF
TRBD2	TRBV19	TRBJ2-1	NA	TGTGCCAGTAGTATAGTTGGGCTAGCGGGAGGGGAATCGGCCTACAATGAGCAGTTCTTC	CASSIVGLAGGESAYNEQFF
NA	TRBV7-2	TRBJ2-2	NA	TGTGCCAGCAGTCCGAACACAGGGAACACCGGGGAGCTGTTTTTT	CASSPNTGNTGELFF
TRBD1	TRBV28	TRBJ1-1	NA	TGTGCCAGCAAAGGAGGGGGCGTAGCTTATGGGAACACTGAAGCTTTCTTT	CASKGGGVAYGNTEAFF
TRBD1	TRBV19	TRBJ2-1	NA	TGTGCCAGTAAGCCCGACAGGGTGGGCAATGAGCAGTTCTTC	CASKPDRVGNEQFF
NA	TRBV25-1	TRBJ2-7	NA	TGTGCCAGCAGTGAATTATCGGGGGGCCCCTACGAGCAGTACTTC	CASSELSGGPYEQYF
TRBD2	TRBV7-6	TRBJ2-1	NA	TGTGCCAGCAGCTTAGGATTAGCGGGAGGCGTCGGCTCCTACAATGAGCAGTTCTTC	CASSLGLAGGVGSYNEQFF